This entry lists 19 T cell receptor beta chains sequenced from one sample in a study of identical twins. In TCRdb, the 5' RACE reads were re-called with MiXCR into one record per CDR3 protein. The sample consists of 1.5 million to 2 million distinct CDR3 sequences, more than 30% of them appearing once. The material sequenced was cord blood. These receptors originate from a newborn girl in good health.

The chain employs TRBV20-1 and TRBJ2-3, with TRBD1 matching 8 bases. From germline, CDR1 is DFQATT and CDR2 SNEGSKA (reference sequence). Germline trimming cut 5 bases from V and 1 base from J; bases unmatched to any gene: 5. The CDR3 covers 14 residues. The CDR3 loop is CSAYRGSGTDTQYF. The CDR3 DNA is TGCAGTGCTTACAGGGGGTCGGGCACAGATACGCAGTATTTT.

The gene calls are TRBV20-1 and TRBJ2-3; TRBD2 matches at 8 bases. The V and J ends lost 2 bases and 0 bases, in that order; junction bases with no gene match: 10. Germline V gene sequence: CDR1 DFQATT, CDR2 SNEGSKA (reference sequence). This CDR3 has 17 amino acids. CDR3 DNA: TGCAGTGCTAGACAGCCGCAGCGACTAGCGAGCACAGATACGCAGTATTTT. It yields the protein CSARQPQRLASTDTQYF.

The genes are TRBV20-1 and TRBJ2-7, with 8 nucleotides matching TRBD1. The CDR3 spans 13 residues. The germline gives CDR1 DFQATT, CDR2 SNEGSKA (reference sequence). V gave up 6 bases and J gave up 3 bases; unmatched junction bases: 7. The CDR3 is CSARPGQDYEQYF. Here the CDR3 DNA reads TGCAGTGCCAGGCCGGGACAGGACTACGAGCAGTACTTC.

This clonotype showed up just a few times. The V gene is TRBV3-1, the J gene TRBJ2-7; D call uncertain. V was trimmed by 0 bases and J by 4 bases, leaving 7 bases between them. Germline V gene sequence: CDR1 LGHDT, CDR2 YNNKEL (reference sequence). The CDR3 loop spans 13 amino acids. For the CDR3, the DNA is TGTGCCAGCAGCCAAGACCTGATTTACGAGCAGTACTTC. This gives the protein CASSQDLIYEQYF.

This clonotype was counted a few times. The chain uses TRBV4-1 and TRBJ2-5; 9 positions agree with TRBD1. TRBJ2-7 explains the end of the DNA better; the J call may be wrong. Germline CDR1 reads MGHRA; CDR2 reads YSYEKL. The CDR3 has 14 amino acids. The CDR3 region has the DNA TGCGCCAGCAGCCGGTGGACAGGGGTCTACGAGCAGTACTTC. Amino acids: CASSRWTGVYEQYF.

This clonotype was detected a few times. The chain has TRBV10-3 and TRBJ2-3, with 10 bases identical to TRBD2. CDR1 is ENHRY, CDR2 SYGVKD, per germline. The CDR3 sequence is 18 residues long. V lost 9 bases, J lost 1 base, and 16 bases stayed unmatched. The CDR3, as DNA: TGTGCCATATCACCGGGGCTAGCGGGAGATCAACGCACAGATACGCAGTATTTT. This encodes CAISPGLAGDQRTDTQYF.

V is TRBV5-1 and J is TRBJ1-1; D may be TRBD1 (6 bases). This CDR3 has 13 residues. Germline values: CDR1 SGHRS, CDR2 YFSETQ. V was pared by 5 bases and J by 4 bases, with 12 bases between. CDR3 in amino acids: CASRQGMSTEAFF. Written as DNA, the CDR3 is TGCGCCAGCAGACAGGGTATGAGCACTGAAGCTTTCTTT.

This clonotype was seen more than once but under ten times. The V and J genes are TRBV27 and TRBJ1-2, with 12 bases aligning to TRBD1. Trimming took 7 bases from V and 7 from J; bases not matched to a gene: 10. Per germline, CDR1 MNHEY and CDR2 SMNVEV (reference sequence). The CDR3 is 15 amino acids. The DNA of the CDR3 is TGTGCCAGCACCCCCTCCGGGACAGGGGGCTTTGGCTACACCTTC. Translation gives CASTPSGTGGFGYTF.

The chain combines TRBV6-1 with TRBJ2-7, with D perhaps matching TRBD2 (6 bases). CDR1 MNHNS and CDR2 SASEGT come from the germline V gene. Trimming pared 8 bases from V and 2 bases from J, leaving 13 bases between. The CDR3 is 13 residues long. CDR3: CASARTKTYEQYF. CDR3 nucleotides: TGTGCCAGCGCCAGGACTAAAACCTACGAGCAGTACTTC.

J is TRBJ2-5 and V is TRBV14; possibly TRBD1 or TRBD2 for D (5 bases each). The CDR3 runs to 15 residues. Per germline, CDR1 SGHDN and CDR2 FVKESK. With 4 bases removed from V and 6 bases from J, the gap between germline ends came to 18 bases. CDR3 amino acids: CASSPRDASFQTQYF. CDR3 nucleotide sequence: TGTGCCAGCAGCCCCCGGGACGCCTCGTTCCAGACCCAGTACTTC.

The V call is TRBV5-1, the J call TRBJ1-6, with TRBD1 as a possible D gene (6 bases). The CDR3 has 15 residues. The V gene's germline CDR1 is SGHRS and CDR2 YFSETQ. Trimming took 3 bases from V and 7 from J, leaving 14 bases between them. CDR3 protein: CASSSRQGRNSPLHF. The CDR3 region has the DNA TGCGCCAGCAGCTCCCGCCAGGGGAGGAATTCACCCCTCCACTTT.

This clonotype was observed a handful of times. V is TRBV12-3 or TRBV12-4 and J is TRBJ2-3; possible D gene TRBD2, 5 bases. This CDR3 spans 17 amino acids. V was cut by 0 bases and J by 0 bases, with 13 bases left in between. The CDR3 spells CASSLARGSTSTDTQYF. Here the CDR3 DNA reads TGTGCCAGCAGTTTAGCCCGTGGGAGTACTAGCACAGATACGCAGTATTTT.

This sequence joins TRBV28 and TRBJ2-4, with D possibly TRBD2 on 5 matching bases. The J call may be in error: the DNA end matches TRBJ2-7 better. From germline, CDR1 is MDHEN and CDR2 SYDVKM. CDR3 size: 15 residues. CDR3 in amino acids: CASSLPRRGKSEQYF. The CDR3 DNA reads TGTGCCAGCAGTTTACCCAGACGGGGTAAGAGCGAGCAGTACTTC.

This chain uses TRBV25-1 with TRBJ1-4; weak D call: TRBD1 (6 bases). This CDR3 contains 15 residues. Trimming stripped 6 bases from V and 8 bases from J, with 19 bases between. Germline CDR1 and CDR2: MGHDK and SYGVNS. The CDR3 DNA is TGTGCCAGCAGCCCTGGGACACCCCTGGGCGAAAAACTGTTTTTT. Protein product: CASSPGTPLGEKLFF. The full variable domain, rest sourced from reference TRBV25-1 and TRBJ1-4, is EADIYQTPRYLVIGTGKKITLECSQTMGHDKMYWYQQDPGMELHLIHYSYGVNSTEKGDLSSESTVSRIRTEHFPLTLESARPSHTSQYLCASSPGTPLGEKLFFGSGTQLSVL.

The V and J genes are TRBV29-1 and TRBJ1-1; D is undetermined. This CDR3 is built from 13 residues. The V gene's germline CDR1 is SQVTM and CDR2 ANQGSEA. V lost 3 bases to trimming and J lost 0 bases, with 8 bases between them. CDR3 residues: CSVDRRMNTEAFF. The CDR3 DNA follows: TGCAGCGTTGATAGACGGATGAACACTGAAGCTTTCTTT.

This clonotype was counted a few times. The chain joins TRBV18 to TRBJ2-3; D remains ambiguous. Germline V gives CDR1 KGHSH, CDR2 LQKENI. The CDR3 has 15 residues. Between the trimmed V and J ends, which lost 3 bases and 0 bases, there was a span of 10 bases. The CDR3 loop is CASSPRKPSTDTQYF. For the CDR3, the DNA is TGTGCCAGCTCACCTCGGAAACCAAGCACAGATACGCAGTATTTT.

This clonotype has at least ten counts. The rearrangement links TRBV10-3 to TRBJ1-2, with 9 bases identical to TRBD1. CDR1 is ENHRY, CDR2 SYGVKD, per germline. The CDR3 totals 13 residues. V lost 2 bases to trimming and J lost 6 bases; unmatched junction nucleotides: 1. CDR3: CAISEGQGNGYTF. The CDR3 DNA follows: TGTGCCATCAGTGAGGGACAGGGGAATGGCTACACCTTC.

V usage is TRBV28 and J usage is TRBJ2-1; 12 nucleotides match TRBD2. V trimming: 5 bases; J trimming: 7 bases; junction bases outside the gene matches: 6. The germline V gene has CDR1 MDHEN and CDR2 SYDVKM. This CDR3 contains 15 residues. CDR3 nucleotide sequence: TGTGCCAGCAGTATCCTAGCGGGAGGGCAGAATGAGCAGTTCTTC. Translating it yields CASSILAGGQNEQFF.

V is TRBV20-1 and J is TRBJ1-5; D not resolved. This CDR3 comprises 13 residues. V was pared by 1 base and J by 6 bases, with 10 bases between. CDR1 and CDR2 from the germline V gene are DFQATT and SNEGSKA (reference sequence). The CDR3, as DNA: TGCAGTGCTAGAGTCGGGGTTAGTCAGCCCCAGCATTTT. Protein product: CSARVGVSQPQHF.